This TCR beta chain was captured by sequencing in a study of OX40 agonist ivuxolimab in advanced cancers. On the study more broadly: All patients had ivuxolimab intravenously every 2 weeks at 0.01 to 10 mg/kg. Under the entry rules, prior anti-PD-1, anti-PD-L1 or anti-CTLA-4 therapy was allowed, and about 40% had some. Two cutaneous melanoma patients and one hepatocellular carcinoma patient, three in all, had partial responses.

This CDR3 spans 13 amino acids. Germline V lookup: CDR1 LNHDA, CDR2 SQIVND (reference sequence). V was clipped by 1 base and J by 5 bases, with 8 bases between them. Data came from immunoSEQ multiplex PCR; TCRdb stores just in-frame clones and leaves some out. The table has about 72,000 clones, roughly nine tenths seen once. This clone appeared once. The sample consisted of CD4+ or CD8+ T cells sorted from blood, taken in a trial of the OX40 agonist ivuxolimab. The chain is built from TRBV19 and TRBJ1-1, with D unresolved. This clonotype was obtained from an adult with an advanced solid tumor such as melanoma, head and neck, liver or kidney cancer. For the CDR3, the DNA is TGTGCCAGTAGTATAGTGGTGGGGACTGAAGCTTTCTTT. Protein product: CASSIVVGTEAFF.